The 32 T cell receptor beta chains reported below all come from one sample, sequenced in a study of graft-versus-host responses after intestinal transplantation. Their antigens remain unidentified. Measured with immunoSEQ multiplex PCR; TCRdb has only the in-frame clones, and not every one. Among 80,000 to 100,000 clones, 90% to 95% were seen once, and the ten largest hold about 0.18%. This material consisted of unstimulated CD4+ T cells sorted from spleen or lymph node cells, taken before transplant. These receptors were taken from a human donor who was the organ donor for an intestinal transplant.

The chain recombines TRBV13 with TRBJ2-7; 10 nucleotides match TRBD1. The CDR3 is 14 residues long. Trimming cost V 4 bases and J 3 bases; bases outside gene matches: 3. Looked up from germline, CDR1 is PRHDT and CDR2 is FYEKMQ (reference sequence). The CDR3 DNA reads TGTGCCAGCAGCTCGGACAGGGGGGTCTACGAGCAGTACTTC. Translating it yields CASSSDRGVYEQYF.

The rearrangement links TRBV29-1 to TRBJ1-2; the match to TRBD1 covers 7 bases. After removal of 6 bases from V and 6 bases from J, the junction contained 16 bases not matched to a gene. Germline loops: CDR1 SQVTM, CDR2 ANQGSEA. The CDR3 length is 15 residues. The CDR3 DNA sequence: TGCAGCGTCCTCCTTGGGGGTACCGGACAGGATGGCTACACCTTC. It specifies CSVLLGGTGQDGYTF. Combining the CDR3 with reference TRBV29-1 and TRBJ1-2 gives the whole variable domain SAVISQKPSRDICQRGTSLTIQCQVDSQVTMMFWYRQQPGQSLTLIATANQGSEATYESGFVIDKFPISRPNLTFSTLTVSNMSPEDSSIYLCSVLLGGTGQDGYTFGSGTRLTVV.

This sequence joins TRBV30 and TRBJ1-5; TRBD1 is a possible D gene (6 bases). The V end was cut by 1 base, the J end by 4 bases, with 11 bases between. In germline, CDR1 is GTSNPN, CDR2 SVGIG (reference sequence). CDR3 length: 14 amino acids. CDR3 protein: CAWSAGGGNQPQHF. The CDR3 region has the DNA TGTGCCTGGAGTGCGGGGGGCGGGAATCAGCCCCAGCATTTT.

CDR3 residues: CASSLFLGARGYTEAFF. CDR3 DNA sequence: TGTGCCAGCAGTTTGTTTTTGGGGGCAAGGGGGTACACTGAAGCTTTCTTT. The chain carries TRBV27 and TRBJ1-1; perhaps TRBD1 as D (6 bases). The V gene's germline CDR1 is MNHEY and CDR2 SMNVEV (reference sequence). CDR3 length equals 17 residues. Trimming stripped 3 bases from V and 3 bases from J, with 20 bases between.

The chain combines TRBV5-1 with TRBJ2-7, with D possibly TRBD1 on 5 matching bases. V lost 1 base and J lost 4, with 15 bases in between. The CDR3 is made up of 15 amino acids. CDR1 SGHRS and CDR2 YFSETQ come from the germline V gene. The CDR3 region is CASSLKGMALYEQYF. In DNA, the CDR3 is TGCGCCAGCAGCTTGAAGGGGATGGCCCTTTACGAGCAGTACTTC.

The rearrangement links TRBV5-1 to TRBJ2-5; 8 nucleotides agree with TRBD2. The CDR3 totals 14 residues. With V trimmed by 1 base and J by 1 base, 0 bases remained unmatched. Germline V CDR1 and CDR2: SGHRS, YFSETQ. This CDR3 is CASSLSGGQETQYF. The CDR3 DNA follows: TGCGCCAGCAGCTTGAGCGGGGGCCAAGAGACCCAGTACTTC. The whole variable domain, filled in from reference TRBV5-1 and TRBJ2-5, reads KAGVTQTPRYLIKTRGQQVTLSCSPISGHRSVSWYQQTPGQGLQFLFEYFSETQRNKGNFPGRFSGRQFSNSRSEMNVSTLELGDSALYLCASSLSGGQETQYFGPGTRLLVL.

V and J are TRBV4-1 and TRBJ1-1; 9 bases line up with TRBD1. CDR3 length: 15 amino acids. Trimming took 2 bases from V and 4 from J; bases not matched to a gene: 5. Germline V gene data show CDR1 as MGHRA and CDR2 as YSYEKL. The CDR3 sequence: CASSQRDRVFTEAFF. DNA for the CDR3: TGCGCCAGCAGCCAAAGGGACAGGGTTTTCACTGAAGCTTTCTTT.

The rearrangement uses TRBV6-1 and TRBJ1-6, with D possibly being TRBD1 (6 bases). V was clipped by 6 bases and J by 9 bases, with 18 bases between them. The CDR3 spans 15 residues. Germline-derived CDR1 and CDR2 are MNHNS and SASEGT. The CDR3: CASSLGTTGGSPLHF. The CDR3 DNA is TGTGCCAGCAGCCTCGGGACAACCGGCGGTTCACCCCTCCACTTT.

This chain joins TRBV5-1 and TRBJ1-6, with 8 bases identical to TRBD1. In germline, CDR1 is SGHRS, CDR2 YFSETQ. Unmatched junction bases numbered 10, after V lost 4 bases and J lost 10 bases. This CDR3 region has 15 residues. The CDR3 DNA reads TGCGCCAGCAGCCCAAGCCGGACAGGGTACTCACCCCTCCACTTT. Amino acid sequence: CASSPSRTGYSPLHF. Based on the CDR3 plus reference TRBV5-1 and TRBJ1-6, the full variable domain is KAGVTQTPRYLIKTRGQQVTLSCSPISGHRSVSWYQQTPGQGLQFLFEYFSETQRNKGNFPGRFSGRQFSNSRSEMNVSTLELGDSALYLCASSPSRTGYSPLHFGNGTRLTVT.

This chain links TRBV6-6 with TRBJ1-3; 7 bases fit TRBD1. The length of the CDR3 is 14 residues. In germline, CDR1 is MNHNY, CDR2 SVGAGI (reference sequence). With 5 bases clipped from V and 4 bases from J, the junction kept 5 bases outside the gene matches. The CDR3 is CASSQGTAGNTIYF. CDR3 nucleotides: TGTGCCAGCAGTCAGGGGACAGCCGGAAACACCATATATTTT.

The CDR3 DNA follows: TGCGCCAGCAGAATAACGGACACTGAAGCTTTCTTT. Its protein product is CASRITDTEAFF. This sequence joins TRBV23-1 and TRBJ1-1; D is undetermined. TRBV23-1 is an open reading frame, and its role is uncertain. The CDR3 runs 12 residues. The V gene lost 6 bases and the J gene lost 3 bases, with 8 bases spanning the gap.

The chain has TRBV7-9 and TRBJ2-7, with 9 bases aligning to TRBD1. This CDR3 is built from 16 residues. The junction had 7 bases not matched to a gene; V was cut back by 1 base and J by 3 bases. Germline CDR1 reads SEHNR; CDR2 reads FQNEAQ (reference sequence). The CDR3 sequence: CASSLGPRDRDYEQYF. The DNA of the CDR3 is TGTGCCAGCAGCTTAGGGCCCCGGGACAGGGACTACGAGCAGTACTTC.

The CDR3 here is CASSPTGSNTEAFF. DNA of the CDR3: TGTGCCAGCTCACCAACAGGTTCGAACACTGAAGCTTTCTTT. The V gene is TRBV18, the J gene TRBJ1-1; tentatively, D is TRBD1 (5 bases). V shed 2 bases and J shed 1 base, with 8 bases lying between them. This CDR3 comprises 14 residues. The germline gives CDR1 KGHSH, CDR2 LQKENI.

This sequence joins TRBV7-9 and TRBJ1-6, with a possible D match to TRBD1 (5 bases). Germline V CDR1 and CDR2: SEHNR, FQNEAQ (reference sequence). The CDR3 sequence is 16 residues long. With 5 bases removed from V and 7 bases from J, the gap between germline ends came to 18 bases. In DNA, the CDR3 is TGTGCCAGCAGCCCCCTCGTACAGGCATTAAATTCACCCCTCCACTTT. This sequence encodes CASSPLVQALNSPLHF.

This sequence joins TRBV2 and TRBJ2-1, with TRBD1 matching 10 bases. The CDR3 runs to 15 residues. Germline-derived CDR1 and CDR2 are SNHLY and FYNNEI. V lost 5 bases, J lost 4 bases, and 5 bases stayed unmatched. This chain's CDR3 is CASSSPGQGYNEQFF. DNA for the CDR3: TGTGCCAGCAGTTCCCCGGGACAGGGGTACAATGAGCAGTTCTTC.

This clone was recorded once. V is TRBV4-3 and J is TRBJ2-3; the match to TRBD2 covers 8 bases. Trimming took 4 bases from V and 2 from J; bases not matched to a gene: 5. This CDR3 spans 15 amino acids. Germline CDR1 LGHNA, CDR2 YSLEER. DNA for the CDR3: TGCGCCAGCAGCCCAATAGCGGGGTTCACAGATACGCAGTATTTT. It yields the protein CASSPIAGFTDTQYF.

The chain carries TRBV11-1 and TRBJ1-1, with D possibly being TRBD1 (6 bases). The CDR3 length is 13 residues. V lost 5 bases to trimming and J lost 5 bases, with 12 bases between them. The V gene's germline CDR1 is SGHAT and CDR2 FQDESV (reference sequence). CDR3 loop: CASSAQGMTEAFF. The CDR3 DNA reads as TGTGCCAGCAGCGCACAGGGAATGACTGAAGCTTTCTTT.

This chain links TRBV5-4 with TRBJ2-7; 11 positions match TRBD2. This CDR3 region has 16 residues. From germline, CDR1 is SGHNT and CDR2 YYREEE (reference sequence). Losses at the gene ends were 2 bases for V and 2 bases for J; bases not matched to a gene: 6. The CDR3 here is CASSFRVAGGPYEQYF. The CDR3 bases are TGTGCCAGCAGCTTTAGAGTAGCGGGGGGGCCCTACGAGCAGTACTTC.

This clone was counted only a few times. The CDR3 bases are TGTGCCAGCTCATGGGGGACAGGGGCTCAGACCATATATTTT. It translates to CASSWGTGAQTIYF. The rearrangement joins TRBV28 to TRBJ1-3; 10 bases line up with TRBD1. J lost 10 bases, V lost 8 bases, and 11 bases had no gene match. The CDR3 spans 14 residues. Per the germline V gene, CDR1 is MDHEN and CDR2 is SYDVKM.

The gene calls are TRBV6-6 and TRBJ2-5, with 9 bases matching TRBD1. Germline V gene data show CDR1 as MNHNY and CDR2 as SVGAGI (reference sequence). Losses at the gene ends were 5 bases for V and 1 base for J; bases not matched to a gene: 5. The CDR3 consists of 15 residues. The chain's CDR3 is CASSDPGQGQETQYF. The CDR3 DNA reads as TGTGCCAGCAGTGATCCGGGACAGGGCCAAGAGACCCAGTACTTC.

The chain uses TRBV6-5 and TRBJ2-7; 7 nucleotides match TRBD1. CDR1 and CDR2 (germline): MNHEY, SVGAGI. The CDR3 has 14 residues. After removal of 6 bases from V and 0 bases from J, the junction contained 5 bases not matched to a gene. For the CDR3, the DNA is TGTGCCAGCAGAGTAGGGGGCAGCTCCTACGAGCAGTACTTC. Protein: CASRVGGSSYEQYF.

The chain carries TRBV11-2 and TRBJ1-5; TRBD1 might be the D (5 bases). The CDR3 runs 13 residues. CDR1 is SGHAT, CDR2 FQNNGV, per germline. Between the trimmed V and J ends, which lost 1 base and 7 bases, there was a span of 8 bases. The CDR3 DNA reads as TGTGCCAGCAGCTTAGGGGGCGGACAGCCCCAGCATTTT. This gives the protein CASSLGGGQPQHF.

The chain combines TRBV28 with TRBJ1-6; TRBD1 might be the D (6 bases). This CDR3 is 13 amino acids long. V dropped 9 bases and J dropped 6 bases, with 12 bases sitting between them. The germline V gene has CDR1 MDHEN and CDR2 SYDVKM. The CDR3 loop reads CASQQGSNSPLHF. The CDR3 DNA reads TGTGCCAGTCAACAGGGCTCTAATTCACCCCTCCACTTT.

This clone occurred once. This chain uses TRBV9 with TRBJ2-1; 7 positions match TRBD1. Looked up from germline, CDR1 is SGDLS and CDR2 is YYNGEE. CDR3 length: 13 amino acids. V was clipped by 0 bases and J by 6 bases; unmatched bases: 0. CDR3 coding DNA: TGTGCCAGCAGCGTAGCAGGGGGCAATGAGCAGTTCTTC. Protein: CASSVAGGNEQFF.

In its sample, this clone was seen a few times. Other DNA variants within this sample encode the same CDR3. The chain joins TRBV7-2 to TRBJ1-5; tentatively, D is TRBD1 (6 bases). This CDR3 region has 12 residues. V dropped 6 bases and J dropped 6 bases, with 9 bases sitting between them. Germline values: CDR1 SGHTA, CDR2 FQGNSA. As DNA, the CDR3 is TGTGCCAGCAGTTCCAGGGGTCAGCCCCAGCATTTT. Translation: CASSSRGQPQHF.

The rearrangement uses TRBV27 and TRBJ2-7; possible D gene TRBD1, 5 bases. The CDR3 has 16 residues. Germline V gene data show CDR1 as MNHEY and CDR2 as SMNVEV (reference sequence). The V and J ends lost 5 bases and 4 bases respectively, with 21 bases between them. Here the CDR3 reads CASSPPSPGNSYEQYF. The CDR3 bases are TGTGCCAGCAGTCCGCCGTCCCCAGGGAACTCGTACGAGCAGTACTTC.

This rearrangement joins TRBV29-1 to TRBJ2-5; D might be TRBD2 (7 bases). The germline V gene encodes CDR1 SQVTM and CDR2 ANQGSEA. CDR3 length: 16 amino acids. Trimming pared 7 bases from V and 4 bases from J, leaving 25 bases between. The CDR3 spells CSGAWGGKGGGETQYF. As DNA, the CDR3 is TGCAGCGGCGCATGGGGAGGGAAGGGGGGGGGAGAGACCCAGTACTTC.

This chain connects TRBV5-6 to TRBJ2-4; D is ambiguous. The CDR3 is 13 amino acids. Trimming shortened V by 4 bases and J by 0 bases, and 5 bases separated the two germline ends. CDR1 is SGHDT and CDR2 is YYEEEE in the germline V gene. The CDR3 DNA is TGTGCCAGCAGCCGGTTAGCCAAAAACATTCAGTACTTC. Translation: CASSRLAKNIQYF.

V gene TRBV4-3 combines with J gene TRBJ2-7; 13 nucleotides match TRBD2. The CDR3 has 16 residues. V shed 3 bases and J 3 bases; nucleotides not matched to a gene: 5. CDR1 LGHNA and CDR2 YSLEER come from the germline V gene. The CDR3 spells CASSHTGLAGFYEQYF. The CDR3 nucleotides read TGCGCCAGCAGCCATACGGGACTAGCGGGGTTCTACGAGCAGTACTTC.

This rearrangement joins TRBV18 to TRBJ1-1; 7 positions match TRBD1. The V gene end was trimmed by 6 bases and the J gene end by 5 bases; junction bases not matched to a gene: 9. The CDR3 runs 14 residues. Germline loops: CDR1 KGHSH, CDR2 LQKENI. CDR3 in amino acids: CASSPTGELTEAFF. The CDR3 nucleotides read TGTGCCAGCTCCCCCACAGGGGAATTAACTGAAGCTTTCTTT.

The chain couples TRBV6-5 to TRBJ2-7; 9 bases fit TRBD1. The CDR3 consists of 15 residues. The junction had 6 bases not matched to a gene; V was cut back by 6 bases and J by 0 bases. Looked up from germline, CDR1 is MNHEY and CDR2 is SVGAGI. CDR3 bases: TGTGCCAGCAGCGCTAGGGACAGGGACTCCTACGAGCAGTACTTC. It specifies CASSARDRDSYEQYF.

This sequence joins TRBV7-9 and TRBJ1-4, with D possibly being TRBD1 (6 bases). CDR1 SEHNR and CDR2 FQNEAQ come from the germline V gene (reference sequence). The CDR3 contains 19 residues. V gave up 1 base and J gave up 4 bases, with 22 bases separating them. The CDR3 nucleotides read TGTGCCAGCAGCTTAGATCCTCACAGTACAGGGTGGCGTAATGAAAAACTGTTTTTT. Its protein product is CASSLDPHSTGWRNEKLFF.